The sequence of this T cell receptor (beta chain) was determined in a study of cytomegalovirus exposure and HLA in healthy donors. Whole-study results and caveats: In the 95 to 150 validation repertoires, a later analysis found that first-cohort TCR clusters tended to co-occur.

The repertoire was sequenced with immunoSEQ multiplex PCR; TCRdb's copy has only in-frame clones and lacks some. The sample has roughly 140,000 clones, approximately 89% seen once. Looked up from germline, CDR1 is SNHLY and CDR2 is FYNNEI. Between the trimmed V and J ends, which lost 7 bases and 6 bases, there was a span of 13 bases. The CDR3 runs 13 residues. Comment on this clone: The antigen remains undetermined.

What was sequenced was PBMCs. V is TRBV2 and J is TRBJ2-1, with TRBD1 as a possible D gene (6 bases). This TCR came from a man aged 18 to 35 in good health and CMV-seronegative. This chain's CDR3 is CASTPQGSNEQFF. The CDR3 region has the DNA TGTGCCAGCACCCCACAGGGATCCAATGAGCAGTTCTTC. Full variable domain (outside the CDR3, taken from reference TRBV2 and TRBJ2-1): EPEVTQTPSHQVTQMGQEVILRCVPISNHLYFYWYRQILGQKVEFLVSFYNNEISEKSEIFDDQFSVERPDGSNFTLKIRSTKLEDSAMYFCASTPQGSNEQFFGPGTRLTVL.